The 26 T cell receptor beta chains below all came from one sample that was sequenced in a study of graft-versus-host responses after intestinal transplantation. TCRdb's table, derived via immunoSEQ multiplex PCR, lists solely in-frame clones and lacks some. The sample yields some 11,000 clones, over 90% seen once. This specimen consisted of PBMCs, obtained about 110 days after intestinal transplant. The receptors were sampled from a human patient who received an intestinal transplant, so some T cells may come from the graft donor.

The gene calls are TRBV19 and TRBJ1-1; D not certain. V lost 4 bases and J 3 bases, leaving 9 bases between the germline ends. Germline CDR1 is LNHDA and CDR2 is SQIVND (reference sequence). The CDR3 runs 13 residues. Here the CDR3 DNA reads TGTGCCAGTAGTAACTCTAGGTACACTGAAGCTTTCTTT. It specifies CASSNSRYTEAFF.

The rearrangement joins TRBV15 to TRBJ2-1; the D gene is possibly TRBD1 (5 bases). V was trimmed by 0 bases and J by 7 bases, leaving 25 bases between them. This CDR3 region has 19 residues. Germline lookup yields CDR1 LNHNV and CDR2 YYDKDF (reference sequence). The CDR3 is CATSRDLLRDSPVSNEQFF. In DNA, the CDR3 is TGTGCCACCAGCAGAGATCTTCTCCGAGACAGTCCCGTTTCGAATGAGCAGTTCTTC.

The V call is TRBV7-9, the J call TRBJ2-7; D gene uncertain. Trimming took off 0 bases at V and 0 bases at J, with 12 bases between the two ends. This CDR3 region has 16 residues. The germline V gene has CDR1 SEHNR and CDR2 FQNEAQ (reference sequence). The CDR3 protein is CASSLALSLSSYEQYF. Here the CDR3 DNA reads TGTGCCAGCAGCTTAGCGCTGAGTCTCAGCTCCTACGAGCAGTACTTC.

The gene calls are TRBV5-6 and TRBJ1-5; 8 nucleotides match TRBD1. J was trimmed by 0 bases and V by 0 bases; bases with no gene match: 11. The CDR3 is made up of 19 amino acids. Germline V CDR1 and CDR2: SGHDT, YYEEEE. CDR3 in amino acids: CASSLGLAGGPNSNQPQHF. CDR3 nucleotides: TGTGCCAGCAGCTTGGGCCTAGCAGGGGGCCCGAATAGCAATCAGCCCCAGCATTTT.

This clone was found once. The rearrangement links TRBV5-1 to TRBJ2-1; 7 bases are shared with TRBD2. The CDR3 extends over 15 amino acids. J was trimmed by 3 bases and V by 1 base; bases with no gene match: 4. Germline V gene lookup returns CDR1 SGHRS and CDR2 YFSETQ. The CDR3: CASSLKASGYNEQFF. The DNA for the CDR3 is TGCGCCAGCAGCTTGAAGGCTAGCGGCTACAATGAGCAGTTCTTC.

V is TRBV25-1 and J is TRBJ1-1; possibly TRBD1 for D (6 bases). V lost 4 bases, J lost 1 base, and 10 bases lay in between. In germline, CDR1 is MGHDK, CDR2 SYGVNS. This CDR3 spans 14 amino acids. This CDR3 is CASSAVRGNTEAFF. The CDR3 DNA reads as TGTGCCAGCAGTGCTGTCAGGGGGAACACTGAAGCTTTCTTT.

The chain carries TRBV27 and TRBJ1-5, with D hard to call. CDR3 length equals 14 residues. The V end was cut by 8 bases, the J end by 3 bases, with 14 bases between. The V gene's germline CDR1 is MNHEY and CDR2 SMNVEV (reference sequence). In nucleotides, the CDR3 is TGTGCCAGCGGAGGTCCACCACACAATCAGCCCCAGCATTTT. It translates to CASGGPPHNQPQHF.

This sequence joins TRBV14 and TRBJ1-1, with D uncertain. V was pared by 0 bases and J by 4 bases, with 9 bases between. Germline CDR1 and CDR2: SGHDN and FVKESK. The CDR3 is 14 residues long. CDR3 residues: CASSQEPVGTEAFF. The CDR3 DNA reads TGTGCCAGCAGCCAAGAACCGGTTGGCACTGAAGCTTTCTTT. Combining the CDR3 with reference TRBV14 and TRBJ1-1 gives the whole variable domain EAGVTQFPSHSVIEKGQTVTLRCDPISGHDNLYWYRRVMGKEIKFLLHFVKESKQDESGMPNNRFLAERTGGTYSTLKVQPAELEDSGVYFCASSQEPVGTEAFFGQGTRLTVV.

V is TRBV6-5 and J is TRBJ2-5; TRBD2 matches at 10 bases. The CDR3 consists of 15 residues. The V gene end was trimmed by 4 bases and the J gene end by 4 bases; junction bases not matched to a gene: 6. Germline V gene lookup returns CDR1 MNHEY and CDR2 SVGAGI. The CDR3 loop reads CASSWASGSLETQYF. Here the CDR3 DNA reads TGTGCCAGCAGTTGGGCTAGCGGGAGTTTAGAGACCCAGTACTTC.

This chain uses TRBV5-1 with TRBJ2-7; 11 positions agree with TRBD2. This CDR3 has 20 residues. CDR1 SGHRS and CDR2 YFSETQ come from the germline V gene. The V segment lost 4 bases and the J segment 0 bases; nucleotides outside the gene matches: 18. The CDR3: CASSRRLAGFFPGFSYEQYF. The DNA of the CDR3 is TGCGCCAGCAGCCGGAGACTAGCGGGATTCTTTCCGGGGTTCTCCTACGAGCAGTACTTC.

V usage is TRBV6-1 and J usage is TRBJ2-7; TRBD2 matches at 7 bases. Germline-derived CDR1 and CDR2 are MNHNS and SASEGT. J lost 5 bases, V lost 6 bases, and 10 bases had no gene match. The CDR3 is made up of 14 amino acids. The CDR3 bases are TGTGCCAGCAGCTCAGCGGGAAAGACCCACGAGCAGTACTTC. Translating it yields CASSSAGKTHEQYF.

The rearrangement links TRBV7-9 to TRBJ2-7; 7 bases match TRBD1. From germline, CDR1 is SEHNR and CDR2 FQNEAQ (reference sequence). This CDR3 has 14 residues. Trimming at V came to 5 bases and at J to 1 base, leaving 5 bases not matched to a gene. The CDR3 nucleotides read TGTGCCAGCAGCCCAAGACAGGGTTCCTACGAGCAGTACTTC. This gives the protein CASSPRQGSYEQYF. Together with reference TRBV7-9 and TRBJ2-7, the CDR3 gives the full variable domain: DTGVSQNPRHKITKRGQNVTFRCDPISEHNRLYWYRQTLGQGPEFLTYFQNEAQLEKSRLLSDRFSAERPKGSFSTLEIQRTEQGDSAMYLCASSPRQGSYEQYFGPGTRLTVT.

The chain is built from TRBV27 and TRBJ2-7, with D hard to call. The V end lost 2 bases, the J end lost 1 base, and 12 bases lay between the germline ends. Germline lookup yields CDR1 MNHEY and CDR2 SMNVEV (reference sequence). The CDR3 totals 15 residues. The CDR3 loop reads CASSLTLWGSYEQYF. DNA of the CDR3: TGTGCCAGCAGTTTAACTCTCTGGGGATCCTACGAGCAGTACTTC.

The V gene is TRBV12-2, the J gene TRBJ2-7; TRBD1 is taken as the D call from the table, unchecked against the DNA. TRBV12-2 counts as a pseudogene. The CDR3 has 19 amino acids. This chain's CDR3 is CASRLTEWIRQDRGSEQYF. The CDR3 bases are TGTGCAAGTCGCTTAACAGAGTGGATACGCCAGGACAGGGGGTCCGAGCAGTACTTC.

This clone came up once. The V call is TRBV7-6, the J call TRBJ2-1; 10 bases agree with TRBD2. Germline loops: CDR1 SGHVS, CDR2 FNYEAQ. This CDR3 spans 16 amino acids. V shed 1 base, J shed 9 bases, and the junction held 9 bases outside the gene matches. The CDR3 DNA follows: TGTGCCAGCAGCTTAGTGACCAGCGGGAGGGCCGCTGAGCAGTTCTTC. Amino acid sequence: CASSLVTSGRAAEQFF. Full variable domain (rest looked up from reference TRBV7-6 and TRBJ2-1): GAGVSQSPRYKVTKRGQDVALRCDPISGHVSLYWYRQALGQGPEFLTYFNYEAQQDKSGLPNDRFSAERPEGSISTLTIQRTEQRDSAMYRCASSLVTSGRAAEQFFGPGTRLTVL.

The chain has TRBV29-1 and TRBJ2-3; D gene ambiguous. V lost 5 bases and J lost 0, with 6 bases in between. The CDR3 consists of 12 residues. Germline CDR1 SQVTM, CDR2 ANQGSEA. The CDR3 DNA follows: TGCAGCGTTTATGGCAGCACAGATACGCAGTATTTT. Amino acid sequence: CSVYGSTDTQYF.

The chain recombines TRBV2 with TRBJ1-6; tentatively, D is TRBD1 (6 bases). Germline loops: CDR1 SNHLY, CDR2 FYNNEI. V dropped 8 bases and J dropped 14 bases, with 19 bases sitting between them. The CDR3 contains 13 residues. The CDR3 DNA sequence: TGTGCCAGCCTGACAGGTGACAAGTGGACCCTCCACTTT. This translates into CASLTGDKWTLHF.

The chain couples TRBV18 to TRBJ1-1; TRBD1 aligns across 11 bases. After removal of 3 bases from V and 7 bases from J, the junction contained 7 bases not matched to a gene. CDR3 size: 15 residues. The V gene's germline CDR1 is KGHSH and CDR2 LQKENI. The CDR3: CASSPVPGQGGEAFF. For the CDR3, the DNA is TGTGCCAGCTCACCGGTTCCGGGACAGGGGGGTGAAGCTTTCTTT.

V gene TRBV7-1 combines with J gene TRBJ2-1, with 8 bases aligning to TRBD2. TRBV7-1 is recorded as an ORF, its role being uncertain. This CDR3 comprises 13 residues. V dropped 4 bases and J dropped 8; count of bases not matched to a gene: 4. The DNA for the CDR3 is TGTGCCAGCAGCTATGGACTAGCCGATGAGCAGTTCTTC. This gives the protein CASSYGLADEQFF.

This clone was seen once. The gene calls are TRBV5-6 and TRBJ2-7; TRBD1 might be the D (5 bases). This CDR3 is 13 amino acids long. V lost 3 bases and J 3 bases, leaving 10 bases between the germline ends. Per the germline V gene, CDR1 is SGHDT and CDR2 is YYEEEE. CDR3 sequence reads: CASSSPGYYEQYF. The CDR3 DNA reads as TGTGCCAGCAGCTCCCCAGGGTACTACGAGCAGTACTTC.

This chain connects TRBV5-5 to TRBJ2-7; either TRBD1 or TRBD2 may fit D (5 bases each). The V and J ends lost 1 base and 0 bases respectively, with 11 bases between them. CDR3 length: 15 residues. Germline CDR1 and CDR2: SGHKS and YYEKEE (reference sequence). The CDR3: CASSLQAGSSYEQYF. The DNA of the CDR3 is TGTGCCAGCAGCTTGCAGGCAGGGAGCTCCTACGAGCAGTACTTC.

This clone occurred once. The chain recombines TRBV14 with TRBJ2-5; no reliable D call. V shed 1 base and J shed 5 bases, with 11 bases lying between them. The CDR3 contains 14 residues. Looked up from germline, CDR1 is SGHDN and CDR2 is FVKESK. CDR3 sequence: CASSQALARETQYF. The DNA for the CDR3 is TGTGCCAGCAGCCAAGCCCTGGCACGGGAGACCCAGTACTTC.

This chain connects TRBV5-4 to TRBJ2-1, with no clear D. The ends were cut back, 2 bases at V and 1 base at J, with 10 bases in the middle. This CDR3 has 15 amino acids. CDR1 and CDR2 from the germline V gene are SGHNT and YYREEE (reference sequence). This CDR3 reads CASSFRTPSYNEQFF. CDR3 coding DNA: TGTGCCAGCAGCTTTCGCACCCCATCCTACAATGAGCAGTTCTTC.

The V and J genes are TRBV27 and TRBJ2-7; D unresolved. V shed 3 bases and J shed 3 bases, with 15 bases lying between them. Germline CDR1 MNHEY, CDR2 SMNVEV (reference sequence). The CDR3 consists of 15 residues. The CDR3 nucleotides read TGTGCCAGCAGTTTTTCCGCGGACGGAGACTACGAGCAGTACTTC. Translated, it gives CASSFSADGDYEQYF.

J is TRBJ2-1 and V is TRBV28, with D unclear. The CDR3 is made up of 13 amino acids. Trimming shortened V by 2 bases and J by 2 bases, and 4 bases separated the two germline ends. Germline V gene sequence: CDR1 MDHEN, CDR2 SYDVKM. CDR3 loop: CASSLITYNEQFF. CDR3 sequence (DNA): TGTGCCAGCAGTTTAATCACCTACAATGAGCAGTTCTTC.

This clone was observed a single time. The chain combines TRBV5-6 with TRBJ2-7; TRBD1 is a possible D gene (6 bases). V was trimmed by 1 base and J by 0 bases, leaving 20 bases between them. The germline V gene encodes CDR1 SGHDT and CDR2 YYEEEE. CDR3 length: 18 amino acids. CDR3 protein: CASSLRVFRTESSYEQYF. CDR3 bases: TGTGCCAGCAGCTTGAGGGTATTTAGGACAGAAAGCTCCTACGAGCAGTACTTC.